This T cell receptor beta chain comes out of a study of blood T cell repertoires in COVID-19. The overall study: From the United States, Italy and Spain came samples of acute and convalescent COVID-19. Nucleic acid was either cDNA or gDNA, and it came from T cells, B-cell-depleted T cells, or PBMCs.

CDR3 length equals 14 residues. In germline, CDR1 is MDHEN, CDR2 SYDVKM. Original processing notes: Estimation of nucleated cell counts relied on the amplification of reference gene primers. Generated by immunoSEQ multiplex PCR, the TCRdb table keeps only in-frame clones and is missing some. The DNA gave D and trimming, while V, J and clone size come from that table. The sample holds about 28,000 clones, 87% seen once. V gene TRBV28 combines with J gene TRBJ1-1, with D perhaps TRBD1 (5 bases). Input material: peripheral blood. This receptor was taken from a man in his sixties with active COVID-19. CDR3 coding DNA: TGTGCAACCCAAACAGGAACCCTGAACACTGAAGCTTTCTTT. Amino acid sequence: CATQTGTLNTEAFF.